Below are 26 T cell receptor beta chains sequenced from a single sample in a study of chemoradiotherapy in HPV16-positive cancers. Assay used: immunoSEQ multiplex PCR; TCRdb lists only in-frame clones, some missing. The table shows more than 30,000 clones, with 89% occurring only once. The input for sequencing was blood, taken from a patient who underwent chemoradiotherapy. The receptors were sampled from a human donor with HPV-associated anogenital cancer.

The V gene is TRBV7-2, the J gene TRBJ2-5; D is tentatively TRBD1 or TRBD2 (6 bases each). The CDR3 covers 13 residues. The V gene's germline CDR1 is SGHTA and CDR2 FQGNSA. V was clipped by 8 bases and J by 4 bases, with 14 bases between them. The CDR3 sequence: CASGGGSGETQYF. The CDR3 DNA reads as TGTGCCAGCGGAGGGGGATCGGGAGAGACCCAGTACTTC. The whole variable domain, filled in from reference TRBV7-2 and TRBJ2-5, reads GAGVSQSPSNKVTEKGKDVELRCDPISGHTALYWYRQSLGQGLEFLIYFQGNSAPDKSGLPSDRFSAERTGGSVSTLTIQRTQQEDSAVYLCASGGGSGETQYFGPGTRLLVL.

J is TRBJ2-7 and V is TRBV18; 8 bases match TRBD1. The CDR3 is made up of 14 amino acids. Looked up from germline, CDR1 is KGHSH and CDR2 is LQKENI. V trimming: 3 bases; J trimming: 4 bases; junction bases outside the gene matches: 5. The CDR3 sequence is CASSPAGGAYEQYF. The CDR3 nucleotides read TGTGCCAGCTCACCGGCAGGGGGCGCGTACGAGCAGTACTTC. Filled out from reference TRBV18 and TRBJ2-7, the complete variable domain reads NAGVMQNPRHLVRRRGQEARLRCSPMKGHSHVYWYRQLPEEGLKFMVYLQKENIIDESGMPKERFSAEFPKEGPSILRIQQVVRGDSAAYFCASSPAGGAYEQYFGPGTRLTVT.

The genes are TRBV29-1 and TRBJ2-3; D is possibly TRBD1 or TRBD2 (7 bases each). Germline CDR1 SQVTM, CDR2 ANQGSEA. The length of the CDR3 is 15 residues. The V and J ends lost 4 bases and 2 bases respectively, with 16 bases between them. CDR3 sequence: CSVVKRDSPTDTQYF. The CDR3 nucleotides are TGCAGCGTTGTAAAGCGGGACAGCCCCACAGATACGCAGTATTTT.

The V call is TRBV2, the J call TRBJ2-7; TRBD2 matches 8 bases. This CDR3 is 14 amino acids long. The V gene's germline CDR1 is SNHLY and CDR2 FYNNEI. Trimming removed 5 bases from V and 3 bases from J; junction bases left unmatched: 6. In DNA form, the CDR3 reads TGTGCCAGCAGTTCGAGCGGGAGTCGCTACGAGCAGTACTTC. The encoded protein is CASSSSGSRYEQYF. Full variable domain (rest looked up from reference TRBV2 and TRBJ2-7): EPEVTQTPSHQVTQMGQEVILRCVPISNHLYFYWYRQILGQKVEFLVSFYNNEISEKSEIFDDQFSVERPDGSNFTLKIRSTKLEDSAMYFCASSSSGSRYEQYFGPGTRLTVT.

The chain is built from TRBV19 and TRBJ1-2; the match to TRBD1 covers 9 bases. Per germline, CDR1 LNHDA and CDR2 SQIVND (reference sequence). The CDR3 runs 16 residues. Trimming at V came to 0 bases and at J to 2 bases, leaving 4 bases not matched to a gene. The CDR3 coding sequence is TGTGCCAGTAGTATAGATACAGGACAGGGGAACTATGGCTACACCTTC. Protein sequence: CASSIDTGQGNYGYTF.

The CDR3 nucleotides read TGTGCCATCAGTGATGCAGGAACTGAAGCTTTCTTT. Its protein product is CAISDAGTEAFF. The chain couples TRBV10-3 to TRBJ1-1; D remains unclear. Trimming left V 3 bases short and J 5 bases short, with 7 bases between. This CDR3 has 12 residues. Germline V gene data show CDR1 as ENHRY and CDR2 as SYGVKD.

This sequence joins TRBV2 and TRBJ2-7; 10 nucleotides line up with TRBD2. The trim removed 0 bases at V and 3 bases at J, leaving 5 bases unmatched. This CDR3 contains 16 residues. Per germline, CDR1 SNHLY and CDR2 FYNNEI. The CDR3 loop reads CASSEALAGDFYEQYF. In DNA form, the CDR3 reads TGTGCCAGCAGTGAAGCGCTAGCGGGAGACTTCTACGAGCAGTACTTC.

This rearrangement joins TRBV18 to TRBJ2-4; unclear D gene. Germline values: CDR1 KGHSH, CDR2 LQKENI. This CDR3 comprises 12 residues. Trimming pared 0 bases from V and 5 bases from J, leaving 2 bases between. The CDR3 bases are TGTGCCAGCTCACCACCGCAAAACATTCAGTACTTC. It translates to CASSPPQNIQYF. Using reference TRBV18 and TRBJ2-4 for the parts outside the CDR3, the full variable domain is NAGVMQNPRHLVRRRGQEARLRCSPMKGHSHVYWYRQLPEEGLKFMVYLQKENIIDESGMPKERFSAEFPKEGPSILRIQQVVRGDSAAYFCASSPPQNIQYFGAGTRLSVL.

The chain links TRBV7-9 to TRBJ2-4; D is ambiguous. V gave up 5 bases and J gave up 5 bases, with 13 bases separating them. This CDR3 has 14 residues. Germline lookup yields CDR1 SEHNR and CDR2 FQNEAQ (reference sequence). This CDR3 reads CASSANDGENIQYF. For the CDR3, the DNA is TGTGCCAGCAGCGCTAACGATGGGGAAAACATTCAGTACTTC. The full variable domain, completed using reference TRBV7-9 and TRBJ2-4, is DTGVSQNPRHKITKRGQNVTFRCDPISEHNRLYWYRQTLGQGPEFLTYFQNEAQLEKSRLLSDRFSAERPKGSFSTLEIQRTEQGDSAMYLCASSANDGENIQYFGAGTRLSVL.

V gene TRBV18 combines with J gene TRBJ2-5; either TRBD1 or TRBD2 may fit D (5 bases each). Near its end, the DNA agrees better with TRBJ2-7, so the J call may be wrong. Germline CDR1 reads KGHSH; CDR2 reads LQKENI. This CDR3 has 12 amino acids. The CDR3 region is CASSPGPSEQYF. CDR3 sequence (DNA): TGTGCCAGCTCACCGGGACCGAGCGAGCAGTACTTC.

The chain uses TRBV7-8 and TRBJ2-2; D not resolved. This CDR3 has 13 residues. Germline V gene sequence: CDR1 SGHVS, CDR2 FQNEAQ. V was cut by 1 base and J by 3 bases, with 3 bases left in between. This CDR3 reads CASSLVDTGELFF. The CDR3 DNA reads as TGTGCCAGCAGCTTAGTGGACACCGGGGAGCTGTTTTTT.

The V gene is TRBV6-1, the J gene TRBJ1-5; D not certain. The CDR3 runs to 15 residues. The V gene's germline CDR1 is MNHNS and CDR2 SASEGT. V gave up 4 bases and J gave up 2 bases, with 12 bases separating them. CDR3 nucleotide sequence: TGTGCCAGCAGTGGGGAGCTTGGGGGCAATCAGCCCCAGCATTTT. It specifies CASSGELGGNQPQHF.

The rearrangement links TRBV2 to TRBJ1-5, with TRBD1 as a possible D gene (5 bases). Per germline, CDR1 SNHLY and CDR2 FYNNEI. The CDR3 is 15 amino acids. V lost 6 bases to trimming and J lost 1 base, with 13 bases between them. DNA for the CDR3: TGTGCCAGCAGCGCTGGGGGAGGGAGCAATCAGCCCCAGCATTTT. Amino acids: CASSAGGGSNQPQHF.

This clone was counted once. V gene TRBV5-1 combines with J gene TRBJ2-7; 10 bases line up with TRBD1. The CDR3 has 16 amino acids. CDR1 and CDR2 (germline): SGHRS, YFSETQ. The V segment lost 2 bases and the J segment 0 bases; nucleotides outside the gene matches: 5. In DNA, the CDR3 is TGCGCCAGCAGCTTACGACAGGGGGCCAACTCCTACGAGCAGTACTTC. Its translation is CASSLRQGANSYEQYF.

The CDR3, as DNA: TGTGCCAGCAGCCAGACAGGGGGCTGGCAGCCCCAGCATTTT. Protein product: CASSQTGGWQPQHF. The V and J genes are TRBV7-8 and TRBJ1-5; TRBD1 agrees at 10 bases. The length of the CDR3 is 14 residues. Germline CDR1 is SGHVS and CDR2 is FQNEAQ. Trimming removed 5 bases from V and 7 bases from J; junction bases left unmatched: 5.

The chain is built from TRBV7-9 and TRBJ1-2; TRBD1 matches at 8 bases. The CDR3 consists of 15 residues. The ends lost 2 bases at V and 4 bases at J; junction bases unmatched: 6. Germline values: CDR1 SEHNR, CDR2 FQNEAQ (reference sequence). As DNA, the CDR3 is TGTGCCAGCAGCTTACAGTCCAGGGGGCTCTATGGCTACACCTTC. It translates to CASSLQSRGLYGYTF. Full variable domain (remainder filled in from reference TRBV7-9 and TRBJ1-2): DTGVSQNPRHKITKRGQNVTFRCDPISEHNRLYWYRQTLGQGPEFLTYFQNEAQLEKSRLLSDRFSAERPKGSFSTLEIQRTEQGDSAMYLCASSLQSRGLYGYTFGSGTRLTVV.

In its sample, this clone was seen once. The rearrangement uses TRBV13 and TRBJ1-3; D gene ambiguous. This CDR3 region has 16 residues. Germline V gene data show CDR1 as PRHDT and CDR2 as FYEKMQ (reference sequence). Trimming took 5 bases from V and 2 from J, leaving 16 bases between them. The CDR3 coding sequence is TGTGCCAGCAGCCCCCTCCGGGTGGAAACTGGAAACACCATATATTTT. Amino acid sequence: CASSPLRVETGNTIYF.

The chain joins TRBV19 to TRBJ1-1; TRBD1 might be the D (5 bases). Trimming stripped 3 bases from V and 4 bases from J, with 9 bases between. The germline V gene has CDR1 LNHDA and CDR2 SQIVND (reference sequence). The CDR3 is made up of 13 amino acids. CDR3 amino acids: CASSIYQGTEAFF. CDR3 coding DNA: TGTGCCAGTAGTATCTACCAGGGCACTGAAGCTTTCTTT.

This sequence joins TRBV7-3 and TRBJ1-1; D not certain. The CDR3 runs to 13 residues. Per germline, CDR1 SGHTA and CDR2 FQGTGA. Deletions cut 2 bases from V and 3 bases from J, with 7 bases between. CDR3 region: CASSLSGHTEAFF. The CDR3 DNA is TGTGCCAGCAGCTTATCAGGCCACACTGAAGCTTTCTTT.

This chain uses TRBV4-3 with TRBJ2-2; TRBD2 matches 11 bases. Germline V gene lookup returns CDR1 LGHNA and CDR2 YSLEER. The V gene end was trimmed by 5 bases and the J gene end by 3 bases; junction bases not matched to a gene: 2. CDR3 length: 15 amino acids. The CDR3 spells CASSVGLADTGELFF. CDR3 in DNA: TGCGCCAGCAGCGTGGGACTAGCGGACACCGGGGAGCTGTTTTTT.

The gene calls are TRBV27 and TRBJ1-4; D not resolved. Germline assignment: CDR1 MNHEY and CDR2 SMNVEV (reference sequence). This CDR3 spans 15 amino acids. V lost 6 bases, J lost 0 bases, and 11 bases lay in between. CDR3 bases: TGTGCCAGCAGCTCCCGAGGGCCAACTAATGAAAAACTGTTTTTT. It is translated as CASSSRGPTNEKLFF.

The J gene is TRBJ2-2, the V gene TRBV5-1, with 9 positions matching TRBD1. V lost 6 bases, J lost 1 base, and 4 bases stayed unmatched. The germline V gene encodes CDR1 SGHRS and CDR2 YFSETQ. This CDR3 comprises 15 residues. CDR3 in DNA: TGCGCCAGCACCGGGGGACAGGGGAACACCGGGGAGCTGTTTTTT. It encodes CASTGGQGNTGELFF. Using reference TRBV5-1 and TRBJ2-2 for the parts outside the CDR3, the full variable domain is KAGVTQTPRYLIKTRGQQVTLSCSPISGHRSVSWYQQTPGQGLQFLFEYFSETQRNKGNFPGRFSGRQFSNSRSEMNVSTLELGDSALYLCASTGGQGNTGELFFGEGSRLTVL.

The V and J genes are TRBV5-1 and TRBJ1-4; a weak D match, TRBD1 (6 bases). The CDR3 is made up of 15 amino acids. Trimming removed 0 bases at V and 5 bases at J, with 11 bases between. Germline V gives CDR1 SGHRS, CDR2 YFSETQ. The CDR3 region has the DNA TGCGCCAGCAGCTTGGCAGTCGGGGGCAATGAAAAACTGTTTTTT. This gives the protein CASSLAVGGNEKLFF.

The rearrangement links TRBV5-4 to TRBJ2-4, with D possibly TRBD2 on 6 matching bases. In germline, CDR1 is SGHNT, CDR2 YYREEE (reference sequence). Trimming stripped 4 bases from V and 6 bases from J, with 17 bases between. The CDR3 has 15 amino acids. In DNA form, the CDR3 reads TGTGCCAGCAGCCCCAGGGAGGATGGGGGAAACATTCAGTACTTC. Residues: CASSPREDGGNIQYF.

The J gene is TRBJ1-1, the V gene TRBV9; possibly TRBD1 for D (5 bases). Per the germline V gene, CDR1 is SGDLS and CDR2 is YYNGEE. The CDR3 spans 15 residues. V lost 4 bases and J 1 base, leaving 14 bases between the germline ends. This CDR3 is CASSLAGGANTEAFF. In nucleotides, the CDR3 is TGTGCCAGCAGCCTTGCGGGTGGGGCGAACACTGAAGCTTTCTTT. The whole variable domain, filled in from reference TRBV9 and TRBJ1-1, reads DSGVTQTPKHLITATGQRVTLRCSPRSGDLSVYWYQQSLDQGLQFLIQYYNGEERAKGNILERFSAQQFPDLHSELNLSSLELGDSALYFCASSLAGGANTEAFFGQGTRLTVV.

This sequence joins TRBV7-2 and TRBJ2-7; TRBD2 aligns across 11 bases. V shed 1 base and J 0 bases; nucleotides not matched to a gene: 8. Germline V gives CDR1 SGHTA, CDR2 FQGNSA. The CDR3 runs 18 residues. CDR3 in amino acids: CASSLVASGGLSSYEQYF. CDR3 nucleotide sequence: TGTGCCAGCAGCTTAGTGGCTAGCGGGGGGCTCAGCTCCTACGAGCAGTACTTC.